This entry is about one T cell receptor (beta chain). Its antigen is still unknown. This record comes from a study of T cells in narcolepsy. Notes on the study in general: Same-patient CSF and blood CD4+ T cell clonotypes included HCRT-specific and TRIB2-specific autoreactive ones.

Germline CDR1 is SGHRS and CDR2 is YFSETQ. The CDR3 runs to 16 residues. J was trimmed by 1 base and V by 1 base; bases with no gene match: 4. Repertoires were generated with immunoSEQ multiplex PCR, while TCRdb's copy carries only in-frame clones and drops some. The profile shows 11,000 or so clones, 85% to 95% of them singletons. Sequenced: CD45RA- memory CD4+ T cells from PBMCs. The gene calls are TRBV5-1 and TRBJ1-1; 10 bases align to TRBD1. The source is a human donor with narcolepsy. CDR3 region: CASSLSTGGRNTEAFF. DNA for the CDR3: TGCGCCAGCAGCTTGTCGACAGGGGGCAGGAACACTGAAGCTTTCTTT.